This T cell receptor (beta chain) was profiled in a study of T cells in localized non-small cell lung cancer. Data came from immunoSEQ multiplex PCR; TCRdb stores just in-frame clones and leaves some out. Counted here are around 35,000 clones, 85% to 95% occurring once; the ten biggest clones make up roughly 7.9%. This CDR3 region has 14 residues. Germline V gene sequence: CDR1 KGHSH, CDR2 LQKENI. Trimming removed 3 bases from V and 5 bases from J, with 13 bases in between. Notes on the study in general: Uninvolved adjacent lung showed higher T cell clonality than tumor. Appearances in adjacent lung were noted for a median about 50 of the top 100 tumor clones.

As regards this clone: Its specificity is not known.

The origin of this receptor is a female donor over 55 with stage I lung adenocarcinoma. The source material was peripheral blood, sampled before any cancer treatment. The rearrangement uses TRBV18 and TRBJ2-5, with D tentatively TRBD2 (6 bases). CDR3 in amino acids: CASSPAAGSETQYF. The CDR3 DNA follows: TGTGCCAGCTCACCCGCCGCGGGGAGTGAGACCCAGTACTTC.